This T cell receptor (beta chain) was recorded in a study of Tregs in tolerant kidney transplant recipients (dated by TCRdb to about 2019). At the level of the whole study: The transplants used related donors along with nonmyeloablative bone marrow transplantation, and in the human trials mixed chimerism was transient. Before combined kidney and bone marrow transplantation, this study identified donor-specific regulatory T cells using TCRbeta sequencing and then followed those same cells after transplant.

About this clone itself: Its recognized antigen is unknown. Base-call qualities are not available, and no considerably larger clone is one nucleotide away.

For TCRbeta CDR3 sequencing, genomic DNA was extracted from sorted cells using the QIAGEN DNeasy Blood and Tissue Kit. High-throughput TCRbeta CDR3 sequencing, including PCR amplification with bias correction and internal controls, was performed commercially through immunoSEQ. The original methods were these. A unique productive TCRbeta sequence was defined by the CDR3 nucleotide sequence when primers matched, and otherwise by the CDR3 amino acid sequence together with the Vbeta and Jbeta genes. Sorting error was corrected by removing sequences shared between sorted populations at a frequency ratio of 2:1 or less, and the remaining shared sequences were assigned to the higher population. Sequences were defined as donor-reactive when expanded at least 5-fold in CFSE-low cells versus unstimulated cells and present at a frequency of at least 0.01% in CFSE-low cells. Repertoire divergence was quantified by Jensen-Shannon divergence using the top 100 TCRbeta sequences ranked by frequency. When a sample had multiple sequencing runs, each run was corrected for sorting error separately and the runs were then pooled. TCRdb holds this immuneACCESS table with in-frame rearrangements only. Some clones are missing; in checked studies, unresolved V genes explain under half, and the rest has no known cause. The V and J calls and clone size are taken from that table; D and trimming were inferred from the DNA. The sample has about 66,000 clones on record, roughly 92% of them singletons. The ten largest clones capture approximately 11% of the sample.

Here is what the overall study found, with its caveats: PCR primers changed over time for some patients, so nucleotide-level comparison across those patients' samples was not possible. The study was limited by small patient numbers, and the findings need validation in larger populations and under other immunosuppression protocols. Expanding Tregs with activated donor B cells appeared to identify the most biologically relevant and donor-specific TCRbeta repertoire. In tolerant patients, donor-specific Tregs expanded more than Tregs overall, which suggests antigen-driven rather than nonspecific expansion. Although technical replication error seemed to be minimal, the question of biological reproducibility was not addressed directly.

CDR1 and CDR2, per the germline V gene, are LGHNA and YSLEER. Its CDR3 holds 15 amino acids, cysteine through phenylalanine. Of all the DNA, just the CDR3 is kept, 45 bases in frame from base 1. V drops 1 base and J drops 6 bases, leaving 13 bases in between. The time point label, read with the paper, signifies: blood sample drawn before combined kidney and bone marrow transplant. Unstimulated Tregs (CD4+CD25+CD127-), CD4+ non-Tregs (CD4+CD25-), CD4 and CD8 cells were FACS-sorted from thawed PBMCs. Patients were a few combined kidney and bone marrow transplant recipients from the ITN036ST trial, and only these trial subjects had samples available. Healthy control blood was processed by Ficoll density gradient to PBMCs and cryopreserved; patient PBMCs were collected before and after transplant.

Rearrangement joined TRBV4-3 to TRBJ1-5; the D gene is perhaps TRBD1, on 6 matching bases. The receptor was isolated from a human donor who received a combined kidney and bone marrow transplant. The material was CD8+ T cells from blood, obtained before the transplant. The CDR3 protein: CASSQAGGAGQPQHF. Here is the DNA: TGCGCCAGCAGCCAAGCGGGGGGCGCCGGTCAGCCCCAGCATTTT.